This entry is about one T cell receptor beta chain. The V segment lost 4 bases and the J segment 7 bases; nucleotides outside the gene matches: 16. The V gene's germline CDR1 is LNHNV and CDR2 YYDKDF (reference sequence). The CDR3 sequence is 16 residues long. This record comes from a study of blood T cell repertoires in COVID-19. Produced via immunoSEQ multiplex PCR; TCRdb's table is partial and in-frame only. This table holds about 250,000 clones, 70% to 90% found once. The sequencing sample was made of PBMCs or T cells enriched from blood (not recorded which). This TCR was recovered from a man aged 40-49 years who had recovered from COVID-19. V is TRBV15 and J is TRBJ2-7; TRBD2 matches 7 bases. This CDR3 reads CATSTSGGRTGEEQYF. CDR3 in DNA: TGTGCCACCAGCACCTCGGGGGGACGCACGGGAGAGGAGCAGTACTTC.